One sample yielded the 27 T cell receptor beta chains listed below, sequenced in a study of radiotherapy plus CTLA-4 blockade in lung cancer. Generated by immunoSEQ multiplex PCR, the TCRdb table keeps only in-frame clones and is missing some. The repertoire has 90,000 to 100,000 clones, roughly 80% of them found once; the top ten carry about 23%. Sequences were derived from peripheral blood, sampled from a patient treated with radiotherapy plus ipilimumab. These TCRs come from a human donor with non-small cell lung cancer that progressed on radiotherapy plus ipilimumab.

This chain joins TRBV6-1 and TRBJ1-4, with 7 positions matching TRBD1. The junction had 11 bases not matched to a gene; V was cut back by 7 bases and J by 6 bases. The CDR3 consists of 15 residues. Germline V gene lookup returns CDR1 MNHNS and CDR2 SASEGT. In nucleotides, the CDR3 is TGTGCCAGCACGACCGGGGCAGGGGGAGATGAAAAACTGTTTTTT. Its protein product is CASTTGAGGDEKLFF.

This rearrangement joins TRBV7-2 to TRBJ2-7; D gene ambiguous. Germline V lookup: CDR1 SGHTA, CDR2 FQGNSA. The CDR3 is made up of 15 amino acids. V was pared by 1 base and J by 3 bases, with 13 bases between. CDR3 sequence: CASSLVAARSYEQYF. Written as DNA, the CDR3 is TGTGCCAGCAGCTTAGTTGCGGCCAGGAGCTACGAGCAGTACTTC. The entire variable domain, with the rest obtained from reference TRBV7-2 and TRBJ2-7, is as follows: GAGVSQSPSNKVTEKGKDVELRCDPISGHTALYWYRQSLGQGLEFLIYFQGNSAPDKSGLPSDRFSAERTGGSVSTLTIQRTQQEDSAVYLCASSLVAARSYEQYFGPGTRLTVT.

The chain employs TRBV5-1 and TRBJ2-1; 11 positions match TRBD2. V trimming: 0 bases; J trimming: 9 bases; junction bases outside the gene matches: 2. The germline gives CDR1 SGHRS, CDR2 YFSETQ. This CDR3 region has 14 residues. CDR3 amino acids: CASSLGSGRGEQFF. CDR3 nucleotides: TGCGCCAGCAGCTTGGGTAGCGGGAGGGGTGAGCAGTTCTTC.

This clone occurred a few times. The rearrangement uses TRBV5-1 and TRBJ2-3; unclear D gene. From germline, CDR1 is SGHRS and CDR2 YFSETQ. The CDR3 sequence is 15 residues long. The V and J ends lost 3 bases and 0 bases respectively, with 11 bases between them. The CDR3 DNA is TGCGCCAGCAGCTCCGGACGGGCTAGCACAGATACGCAGTATTTT. Its translation: CASSSGRASTDTQYF. Variable domain in full (rest from reference TRBV5-1 and TRBJ2-3): KAGVTQTPRYLIKTRGQQVTLSCSPISGHRSVSWYQQTPGQGLQFLFEYFSETQRNKGNFPGRFSGRQFSNSRSEMNVSTLELGDSALYLCASSSGRASTDTQYFGPGTRLTVL.

The chain couples TRBV27 to TRBJ2-3; TRBD2 matches 7 bases. The length of the CDR3 is 14 residues. The germline CDR1 and CDR2 sequences are MNHEY and SMNVEV (reference sequence). J lost 7 bases, V lost 3 bases, and 7 bases had no gene match. The CDR3 sequence: CASSFRAREHTQYF. CDR3 in DNA: TGTGCCAGCAGTTTCCGGGCGCGGGAGCATACGCAGTATTTT.

The chain joins TRBV14 to TRBJ1-1; no firm D call. This CDR3 spans 12 amino acids. The germline V and J ends were trimmed by 1 base and 10 bases, with 10 bases remaining between them. From germline, CDR1 is SGHDN and CDR2 FVKESK. The CDR3: CASSQGRPVAFF. The DNA for the CDR3 is TGTGCCAGCAGCCAAGGGAGGCCAGTAGCTTTCTTT.

This chain connects TRBV5-4 to TRBJ1-5; TRBD1 matches 7 bases. Germline trimming cut 0 bases from V and 3 bases from J; bases unmatched to any gene: 9. Germline V gene sequence: CDR1 SGHNT, CDR2 YYREEE (reference sequence). CDR3 length: 17 amino acids. This chain's CDR3 is CASSLARQGVHNQPQHF. CDR3 bases: TGTGCCAGCAGCTTGGCCCGGCAGGGGGTCCACAATCAGCCCCAGCATTTT.

The rearrangement uses TRBV28 and TRBJ2-1; 11 bases match TRBD2. The V segment lost 6 bases and the J segment 7 bases; nucleotides outside the gene matches: 8. The length of the CDR3 is 15 residues. Germline V lookup: CDR1 MDHEN, CDR2 SYDVKM. The CDR3 coding sequence is TGTGCCAGCAGCTTAGGACTAGCGGGCATTAATGAGCAGTTCTTC. Residues: CASSLGLAGINEQFF.

In its sample, this clone was seen once. The chain carries TRBV1 and TRBJ2-5; the listed D gene, TRBD2, was not tested against the DNA. TRBV1 is listed as a pseudogene. This CDR3 has 17 residues. CDR3 nucleotide sequence: TGCACCAGCAACCCCCTGTCAATAGCGGGAGGGCCGGAGACCCAGTACTTC. It specifies CTSNPLSIAGGPETQYF.

J is TRBJ1-1 and V is TRBV27; weak D call: TRBD1 (6 bases). The V gene lost 6 bases and the J gene lost 5 bases, with 13 bases spanning the gap. This CDR3 comprises 13 residues. CDR1 and CDR2 from the germline V gene are MNHEY and SMNVEV (reference sequence). The CDR3 coding sequence is TGTGCCAGCAGACGGGGGGCGTCAACTGAAGCTTTCTTT. It is translated as CASRRGASTEAFF.

The chain employs TRBV10-2 and TRBJ1-2, with 8 bases matching TRBD1. This CDR3 comprises 15 residues. Germline lookup yields CDR1 WSHSY and CDR2 SAAADI. V was pared by 5 bases and J by 3 bases, with 8 bases of the junction left unmatched. CDR3 DNA: TGCGCCAGCAGTCCGACAGGGGACCCGGACTATGGCTACACCTTC. Translated: CASSPTGDPDYGYTF.

A few counts support this clone. The germline gene is not matched at one end of the junction; a read error may be the cause. CDR3 residues: CASSPRGIDRELFF. CDR3 DNA: TGTGCCAGCAGCCCCCGGGGGATCGACCGGGAGCTGTTTTTT. The chain recombines TRBV5-1 with TRBJ2-2, with D possibly TRBD2 on 6 matching bases. This CDR3 has 14 amino acids. In germline, CDR1 is SGHRS, CDR2 YFSETQ.

The V gene is TRBV6-5, the J gene TRBJ2-7, with D possibly matching TRBD1 (6 bases). Trimming took off 5 bases at V and 12 bases at J, with 14 bases between the two ends. The length of the CDR3 is 11 residues. The V gene's germline CDR1 is MNHEY and CDR2 SVGAGI. CDR3 sequence: CASSNNRAWYF. DNA of the CDR3: TGTGCCAGCAGTAACAACAGGGCGTGGTACTTC.

The rearrangement joins TRBV7-9 to TRBJ2-1; D might be TRBD2 (5 bases). The CDR3 contains 15 residues. Germline-derived CDR1 and CDR2 are SEHNR and FQNEAQ (reference sequence). Trimming removed 6 bases at V and 7 bases at J, with 19 bases between. The CDR3 bases are TGTGCCAGCAGGCCGGGAACTCCTAATCAGAATGAGCAGTTCTTC. Translation gives CASRPGTPNQNEQFF.

In the case of this clone: One junction end does not reproduce the germline sequence, and a read error may be involved. The rearrangement uses TRBV4-1 and TRBJ2-7; D is unresolved. In germline, CDR1 is MGHRA, CDR2 YSYEKL. The CDR3 covers 15 residues. CDR3 residues: CASSQEAAYAYEQYF. The CDR3 DNA reads as TGCGCCAGCAGTCAAGAGGCAGCCTATGCCTACGAGCAGTACTTC.

This chain links TRBV7-2 with TRBJ2-1; 14 nucleotides line up with TRBD2. CDR3 length: 15 amino acids. Germline values: CDR1 SGHTA, CDR2 FQGNSA. Trimming cost V 5 bases and J 10 bases; bases outside gene matches: 7. Here the CDR3 DNA reads TGTGCCAGCAGCCGCGGACTAGCGGGAGGTGGCGAGCAGTTCTTC. Translation gives CASSRGLAGGGEQFF.

The genes are TRBV6-4 and TRBJ2-2, with D unclear. Germline V gene sequence: CDR1 MRHNA, CDR2 SNTAGT. V shed 3 bases and J shed 0 bases, with 8 bases lying between them. The CDR3 totals 15 residues. CDR3 DNA: TGTGCCAGCAGTGATAGTCTAACGAACACCGGGGAGCTGTTTTTT. Its protein product is CASSDSLTNTGELFF.

The rearrangement links TRBV5-1 to TRBJ2-7; 11 bases align to TRBD2. This CDR3 spans 15 amino acids. From germline, CDR1 is SGHRS and CDR2 YFSETQ. With 0 bases clipped from V and 4 bases from J, the junction kept 3 bases outside the gene matches. The CDR3 coding sequence is TGCGCCAGCAGCTTGGTAGCGGGAGGGAAGTACGAGCAGTACTTC. Translation gives CASSLVAGGKYEQYF.

The chain carries TRBV7-3 and TRBJ2-2; 8 bases map to TRBD1. Germline CDR1 and CDR2: SGHTA and FQGTGA. This CDR3 is 13 amino acids long. The J segment lost 7 bases and the V segment lost 5 bases, leaving 3 bases of the junction unmatched. In DNA, the CDR3 is TGTGCCAGCAGCGCGACAGGGGACGGGGAGCTGTTTTTT. The encoded protein is CASSATGDGELFF. The variable domain in full, completed from reference TRBV7-3 and TRBJ2-2, reads GAGVSQTPSNKVTEKGKYVELRCDPISGHTALYWYRQSLGQGPEFLIYFQGTGAADDSGLPNDRFFAVRPEGSVSTLKIQRTERGDSAVYLCASSATGDGELFFGEGSRLTVL.

At least ten counts were recorded for this clone. This rearrangement joins TRBV21-1 to TRBJ1-2. TRBV21-1 corresponds to a pseudogene. CDR3 size: 15 residues. CDR3 coding DNA: TGTGCCAGCAGCAAAGCCGCGGGGCGCAGCTATGGCTACACCTTC. Translation gives CASSKAAGRSYGYTF.

The J gene is TRBJ2-1, the V gene TRBV28, with D unresolved. CDR1 and CDR2 (germline): MDHEN, SYDVKM. This CDR3 has 13 residues. The CDR3 region has the DNA TGTGCTACCGACCAGGCCCTGCCCAATGAGCAGTTCTTC. Protein product: CATDQALPNEQFF.

The J gene is TRBJ2-7, the V gene TRBV6-6; D might be TRBD1 (5 bases). CDR1 is MNHNY and CDR2 is SVGAGI in the germline V gene (reference sequence). The CDR3 contains 12 residues. Trimming cost V 6 bases and J 2 bases, with 8 bases left between them. The CDR3 region has the DNA TGTGCCAGCAGGGACACTACCTACGAGCAGTACTTC. Protein: CASRDTTYEQYF.

The chain is built from TRBV13 and TRBJ2-7; D unresolved. Germline V gene sequence: CDR1 PRHDT, CDR2 FYEKMQ (reference sequence). This CDR3 spans 14 amino acids. Trimming took 0 bases from V and 1 from J, leaving 7 bases between them. The CDR3, as DNA: TGTGCCAGCAGCTTAGGGAGACCATCCTACGAGCAGTACTTC. Its translation is CASSLGRPSYEQYF.

The chain employs TRBV5-1 and TRBJ1-3; TRBD1 matches 10 bases. Per germline, CDR1 SGHRS and CDR2 YFSETQ. V was pared by 8 bases and J by 5 bases, with 13 bases of the junction left unmatched. The CDR3 runs 16 residues. The CDR3, as DNA: TGCGCCAGAGTCCGAGGACAGGGGGATTGTAGAAACACCATATATTTT. Protein sequence: CARVRGQGDCRNTIYF.

The genes are TRBV13 and TRBJ2-1; D assignment may be TRBD1 or TRBD2 (5 bases each). The CDR3 runs to 16 residues. Trimming pared 3 bases from V and 7 bases from J, leaving 19 bases between. Germline values: CDR1 PRHDT, CDR2 FYEKMQ (reference sequence). CDR3 sequence: CASSFEGRPDQNEQFF. CDR3 DNA sequence: TGTGCCAGCAGCTTTGAGGGGAGACCCGATCAGAATGAGCAGTTCTTC.

J is TRBJ2-3 and V is TRBV5-1; D ambiguous. Germline V CDR1 and CDR2: SGHRS, YFSETQ. The CDR3 has 13 amino acids. Trimming removed 0 bases from V and 4 bases from J, with 6 bases in between. The CDR3: CASSLDLADTQYF. The CDR3 DNA reads as TGCGCCAGCAGCTTGGACTTAGCAGATACGCAGTATTTT.

The V and J genes are TRBV6-5 and TRBJ2-1, with D possibly TRBD1 on 5 matching bases. The CDR3 covers 13 residues. CDR1 is MNHEY, CDR2 SVGAGI, per germline. The V and J ends lost 0 bases and 6 bases respectively, with 6 bases between them. The CDR3 nucleotides are TGTGCCAGCAGTTACTCGGGGCCCAATGAGCAGTTCTTC. Its translation: CASSYSGPNEQFF.